This T cell receptor (beta chain) was recorded in a study of T cell responses to AZD1222 COVID-19 vaccine. Points from the study as a whole: Among spike-specific TCRs, nearly half reportedly target unmutated variant regions. Repertoires were collected only later (after the peak T cell response had occurred). Only a handful of AZD1222 recipients, about six in all, had baseline seropositivity.

Only in-frame clones appear in the TCRdb table, and some are missing; sequencing was by immunoSEQ multiplex PCR. The data contain 100,000 to 150,000 clones, about 90% of them singletons. In the case of this clone: Its target is unknown.

From germline, CDR1 is SGHVS and CDR2 FNYEAQ. The CDR3 is made up of 15 amino acids. V was pared by 4 bases and J by 2 bases, with 13 bases between. The specimen was peripheral blood, collected on day 0 of AZD1222 vaccination. The rearrangement joins TRBV7-6 to TRBJ2-3; D is undetermined. This TCR derives from an adult in good health. The CDR3 sequence: CASSSQLGFTDTQYF. CDR3 nucleotides: TGTGCCAGCAGCTCCCAACTCGGATTCACAGATACGCAGTATTTT.